This TCR beta chain is from a study of blood T cells in healthy people across ages (dated by TCRdb to 2015 to 2017). Regarding the complete study: In model experiments, template switching captured roughly one uniquely barcoded TCR beta cDNA molecule for every two T cells. Two additional independent replicas of 1 million unique cDNA reads from the same blood draw were analyzed for two donors (one aged 18 to 29 and one aged 80 or older). Four age groups were formed from the donors: young (average about 17 years), middle-aged (around 39), aged (about 68) and long-lived (less than 85). The study measured age-related changes in TCR beta repertoire diversity using deep sequencing normalized with unique cDNA molecular identifiers. To avoid experimental bias, donors of different ages were randomly spread across the sequencing lanes. Overall study results and their limits: The long-lived group showed more naive CD4+ T cells, fewer expanded clones and increased TCR diversity than the aged group, suggesting age selection. A strong correlation was found between observed TCR beta diversity and the percentage of naive T cells measured by flow cytometry. The CMV infection status of donors was not known, potentially confounding age-related changes in expanded clonotypes. Observed TCR beta diversity per million T cells fell roughly linearly with age, and a significant reduction was already apparent by age approximately 41. Bulk unsorted PBMC profiling prevented conclusive comparison of naive and antigen-experienced compartments. Total diversity estimates from one million sequenced T cells were considered lower bounds and underestimates.

The method was 5' RACE. Instrument on record: Illumina HiSeq 2500. A second PCR of roughly 7 to 11 cycles was performed with a sample-barcoded 5' primer and a J-beta primer mix. A template-switch 5' adaptor carrying 12 random nucleotides introduced a unique molecular identifier onto each TCR beta cDNA molecule. At least 2.5 million CDR3-containing paired-end reads were obtained from each sample. First-strand cDNA synthesis was performed from all RNA using the Mint cDNA synthesis kit, with priming by a TRBC-specific oligonucleotide. Following uracil-DNA glycosylase treatment, a first 18-cycle PCR with universal primers M1SS and BC2_uni_R was performed on all cDNA. In the paper's pipeline: For normalization, 1 million high-quality reads, each with a distinct molecular identifier, were randomly selected from each sample. Instead of being binned into consensus sequences, reads with shared molecular identifiers were discarded. CDR3 identification, clonotype clustering and error correction used MiTCR with a Q25 quality threshold and the strictest error-elimination algorithm. A nonparametric unseen species model with Euler transformation was used to estimate lower-bound total TCR beta diversity. The public reads were reprocessed in TCRdb via fastp at Q25 and MiXCR, keeping in-frame beta chains. A single entry per CDR3 protein holds the most common genes and DNA from its merged rows. TCRdb, not the original authors, processed these V and J calls. The sample table holds hundreds of thousands of distinct CDR3 sequences, of which more than 40% were seen once. 30% to 40% of the sample is taken by the ten largest.

This clonotype was seen a handful of times. Its antigen has not been determined. The record has no base qualities; no much larger clone is one base away. Systemically healthy Caucasian individuals from Russia, roughly 40 in total and aged about 6 to 95 years, were included as donors. Each donor gave 8 to 10 milliliters of peripheral blood, drawn into EDTA-treated Vacutainer tubes. Ficoll-Paque density-gradient centrifugation was used to isolate PBMCs, with at least 6.5 million per sample. Trizol reagent was used to extract total RNA from PBMCs, with at least 5.5 micrograms per sample. For every donor, an aliquot of PBMCs went through flow cytometry to measure the percentages of naive CD45RAhigh/CD27high T cells. The V end gives up 7 bases and the J end 11 bases, leaving 13 bases in the junction not matched to a gene. The CDR3 covers 12 residues, taking in both the cysteine and the phenylalanine. Just CDR3 DNA is preserved here, 36 bases in frame from base 1. From the germline V gene, CDR1 is SQVTM and CDR2 is ANQGSEA.

The clonotype comes from a woman aged 55-70 years in good health. The chain was built from TRBV29-1 and TRBJ2-5, with 7 central nucleotides matching TRBD2. Sequenced sample: blood. The nucleotide sequence is given as TGCAGCGCAAGGGCGGGAGCCGGGGAGCAGTACTTC. Its protein product is CSARAGAGEQYF.